The clone carrying this T cell receptor beta chain came up a few times. The data belong to a study of T cells in localized non-small cell lung cancer. Profiling relied on immunoSEQ multiplex PCR, and the TCRdb table lists in-frame clones only, not all of them. Among 8,500 to 13,000 clones, over 65% were seen once, and the ten largest hold about 31%. The receptor's source is a male donor at least 60 years old with stage I lung adenocarcinoma. Sequences were derived from peripheral blood, sampled before any cancer treatment.

The CDR3 coding sequence is TGTGCCAGTAGTATGAGCGAGCAGCCCCAGCATTTT. Protein sequence: CASSMSEQPQHF. The chain employs TRBV19 and TRBJ1-5, with D unresolved. Germline-derived CDR1 and CDR2 are LNHDA and SQIVND (reference sequence). The CDR3 loop spans 12 amino acids. Trimming removed 3 bases from V and 7 bases from J, with 7 bases in between.